This T cell receptor (beta chain) was documented in a study of blood T cell repertoires in COVID-19. Whole-study context: There were acute and convalescent COVID-19 samples, and they came from the United States, Italy and Spain.

Original data processing: Nucleated cell counts were estimated from reference gene primer amplification. Data came from immunoSEQ multiplex PCR; TCRdb stores just in-frame clones and leaves some out. For V, J and clone size, that table is used; D and trimming come from the DNA. The table has under 75,000 clones, roughly 87% seen once; the top ten hold about a tenth. CDR3 size: 13 residues. V lost 0 bases, J lost 1 base, and 6 bases lay in between. CDR1 is GTSNPN and CDR2 is SVGIG in the germline V gene (reference sequence). The TCR was taken from a woman between 18 and 29 years old with acute or convalescent COVID-19. The material sequenced was peripheral blood. The J gene is TRBJ1-1, the V gene TRBV30; perhaps TRBD1 as D (5 bases). CDR3 loop: CAWSVGGNTEAFF. The DNA of the CDR3 is TGTGCCTGGAGTGTCGGGGGGAACACTGAAGCTTTCTTT.